The 2 T cell receptor beta chains below come from one sample, sequenced in a study of OX40 agonist ivuxolimab in advanced cancers. Clones were read by immunoSEQ multiplex PCR, and TCRdb kept only the in-frame ones, dropping some. The table shows about 82,000 clones, with 70% to 90% occurring only once. The input for sequencing was CD4+ or CD8+ T cells sorted from blood, taken in a trial of the OX40 agonist ivuxolimab. The receptors stem from an adult with an advanced solid tumor such as melanoma, head and neck, liver or kidney cancer.

This clone occurred a few times. The chain is built from TRBV9 and TRBJ2-1; 10 bases are shared with TRBD1. Germline lookup yields CDR1 SGDLS and CDR2 YYNGEE. The V and J ends lost 4 bases and 4 bases, in that order; junction bases with no gene match: 5. The CDR3 loop spans 15 amino acids. For the CDR3, the DNA is TGTGCCAGCAGCTTCGGGACAGGGGATTACAATGAGCAGTTCTTC. It codes for CASSFGTGDYNEQFF.

This chain joins TRBV7-3 and TRBJ2-2; no firm D call. The germline V and J ends were trimmed by 5 bases and 2 bases, with 6 bases remaining between them. CDR1 is SGHTA, CDR2 FQGTGA, per germline. CDR3 length: 13 residues. CDR3: CASSPRNTGELFF. The CDR3 DNA reads as TGTGCCAGCAGCCCGCGAAACACCGGGGAGCTGTTTTTT.